This T cell receptor (beta chain) was identified during a study of CD8+CD57+ T cells in acquired aplastic anemia (dated by TCRdb to 2016 to 2019). About the study as a whole: A mean of about 3 ug of DNA, ranging from roughly 0.19 to 27.4 ug, was extracted from sorted CD4+ and CD8+ cells. CD8+CD57+ expansion was defined as frequency above the mean frequency observed in healthy subjects. What the work shows at the level of the full study, not this receptor alone: Between patients and healthy controls, no significant difference in CD8+ Simpson's diversity was found (P=0.060). Around 31 CD8+ CDR3 sequences were shared between patients and controls but appeared highly expressed in patients and within their immunodominant clones.

Profiling of TCR beta VDJ combinations and CDR3 sequences used genomic DNA as the template. An Illumina HiSeq 2000 was the platform used for TCR repertoire sequencing. As for how the authors treated the data: TRBV/TRBJ rearrangement plots, CDR3 size and DJ length profiles, and Simpson's diversity index were used to assess repertoires. The most abundant DNA sequence in the deep sequencing data was taken as the immunodominant clone. CDR3 amino acid sequences were checked for sharing between subjects and were compared against published repertoires and the VDJdb database. The public reads were reanalyzed by TCRdb: fastp trimming at Q25, MiXCR alignment, in-frame beta chains only. Records with the same CDR3 protein are collapsed into one entry carrying the most frequent genes and DNA. Here the V and J calls rest on TCRdb's processing, not on the authors' analysis. In this sample the table shows just over 150,000 distinct CDR3 sequences, around 52% of which occur a single time. The ten largest clones take up 30% to 40% of the sample.

Expansion of CD8+CD57+ cells had been shown by flow cytometry in the patients chosen for sequencing. Every patient had a diagnosis of severe acquired aplastic anemia based on International Study of Aplastic Anemia and Agranulocytosis and Camitta criteria. Patients had received no therapy at the time of blood sampling. In the study, sorted CD4+ and CD8+ blood T cells from patients with severe aplastic anemia and from healthy subjects underwent deep sequencing of TCR repertoires. Patients were enrolled in the USA under clinicaltrials.gov protocols 00001620, 01623167, 00001397, 00071045, 00081523 and 00961064. Ficoll-Paque density gradient centrifugation was used to isolate peripheral blood mononuclear cells. Before DNA was extracted, CD4+ and CD8+ T cells were sorted using either FACS or magnetic beads. V lost 5 bases and J lost 1 base, and the count of bases not matched to a germline gene is 1. The CDR1 and CDR2 encoded by the germline V gene are SGHTA and FQGNSA. The CDR3 runs 14 residues from the cysteine to the phenylalanine. The DNA shown is the 42-base CDR3, in frame from base 1.

A remark on this clonotype: Its antigen is unknown. Base qualities are not provided; no much larger clone lies one nucleotide away.

Sequences were obtained from sorted CD4+, CD8+, or CD8+CD57+ T cells (not recorded which) from PBMCs. This receptor was obtained from a human donor with aplastic anemia. The chain was built from TRBV7-2 and TRBJ1-3; 8 bases in between match TRBD1. The CDR3 here reads CASSHRGSGNTIYF. The base sequence is TGTGCCAGCAGCCACAGGGGGTCTGGAAACACCATATATTTT.